Shown below are 30 T cell receptor beta chains from a single sample sequenced in a study of T cell responses to AZD1222 COVID-19 vaccine. TCRdb's table, derived via immunoSEQ multiplex PCR, lists solely in-frame clones and lacks some. The sample yields 75,000 to 95,000 clones, 85% seen once. The starting material was peripheral blood, obtained 28 days after the second AZD1222 dose. The receptors originated from an adult who received the AZD1222 COVID-19 vaccine.

The V gene is TRBV2, the J gene TRBJ1-5; D ambiguous. V was trimmed by 4 bases and J by 7 bases, leaving 11 bases between them. The CDR3 runs to 13 residues. Germline lookup yields CDR1 SNHLY and CDR2 FYNNEI. For the CDR3, the DNA is TGTGCCAGCAGTGCGGAGTTCCCGCAGCCCCAGCATTTT. It encodes CASSAEFPQPQHF.

The chain joins TRBV5-5 to TRBJ2-2, with no clear D. The length of the CDR3 is 15 residues. Trimming took off 0 bases at V and 5 bases at J, with 11 bases between the two ends. Germline CDR1 and CDR2: SGHKS and YYEKEE (reference sequence). In DNA form, the CDR3 reads TGTGCCAGCAGCTTGGATCCAGGAAGGACCGGGGAGCTGTTTTTT. It is translated as CASSLDPGRTGELFF.

The chain links TRBV5-1 to TRBJ2-5; 15 bases are shared with TRBD2. Trimming took 4 bases from V and 4 from J; bases not matched to a gene: 14. Per germline, CDR1 SGHRS and CDR2 YFSETQ. This CDR3 has 19 amino acids. CDR3 coding DNA: TGCGCCAGCAGCCGGGCCGGGACTAGCGGGGGGCCCTCCGGAGAGACCCAGTACTTC. It specifies CASSRAGTSGGPSGETQYF.

The sample holds one count of this clone. This chain connects TRBV4-1 to TRBJ1-1; TRBD1 matches 7 bases. The CDR3 runs to 12 residues. After removal of 4 bases from V and 4 bases from J, the junction contained 0 bases not matched to a gene. Germline CDR1 is MGHRA and CDR2 is YSYEKL. CDR3 loop: CASSPGGTEAFF. Written as DNA, the CDR3 is TGCGCCAGCAGCCCAGGGGGCACTGAAGCTTTCTTT.

The chain carries TRBV7-2 and TRBJ1-1; D gene uncertain. Trimming stripped 6 bases from V and 1 base from J, with 18 bases between. In germline, CDR1 is SGHTA, CDR2 FQGNSA. There are 16 residues in the CDR3. The DNA for the CDR3 is TGTGCCAGCAGTCCCGATCTGAGAGGCTGGAACACTGAAGCTTTCTTT. Amino acid sequence: CASSPDLRGWNTEAFF.

V usage is TRBV12-3 or TRBV12-4 and J usage is TRBJ2-7; D gene uncertain. The V end was cut by 2 bases, the J end by 4 bases, with 9 bases between. The CDR3 has 13 residues. The CDR3 DNA reads TGTGCCAGCAGTTTATTGTCGAAGTACGAGCAGTACTTC. It translates to CASSLLSKYEQYF.

The chain carries TRBV5-1 and TRBJ1-3, with D unresolved. Germline V gene sequence: CDR1 SGHRS, CDR2 YFSETQ. This CDR3 contains 16 residues. V lost 0 bases and J 2 bases, leaving 12 bases between the germline ends. Written as DNA, the CDR3 is TGCGCCAGCAGCTTGGGCGCGAGGATGGCTGGAAACACCATATATTTT. It is translated as CASSLGARMAGNTIYF.

The CDR3 DNA reads TGTGCCATCAGTTACCCAAGAGGACAGGGGACGGGCGAGCAGTACTTC. This codes for CAISYPRGQGTGEQYF. The chain recombines TRBV10-3 with TRBJ2-7; 9 nucleotides match TRBD1. With V trimmed by 5 bases and J by 6 bases, 14 bases remained unmatched. Germline-derived CDR1 and CDR2 are ENHRY and SYGVKD. CDR3 length: 16 amino acids.

In its sample, this clone was seen a few times. This chain joins TRBV11-2 and TRBJ1-6, with D unclear. The germline V and J ends were trimmed by 0 bases and 5 bases, with 8 bases remaining between them. Germline V gene data show CDR1 as SGHAT and CDR2 as FQNNGV. This CDR3 is built from 15 residues. The chain's CDR3 is CASSLDPTHNSPLHF. The CDR3 DNA follows: TGTGCCAGCAGCTTAGATCCAACCCATAATTCACCCCTCCACTTT.

The gene calls are TRBV19 and TRBJ1-6; D call uncertain. CDR1 is LNHDA and CDR2 is SQIVND in the germline V gene (reference sequence). This CDR3 spans 13 amino acids. V lost 7 bases, J lost 8 bases, and 12 bases lay in between. The CDR3 nucleotides read TGTGCCAGTACCCTGGATGGGTATTCACCCCTCCACTTT. This codes for CASTLDGYSPLHF.

J is TRBJ1-2 and V is TRBV11-2; 10 bases fit TRBD1. Germline V gives CDR1 SGHAT, CDR2 FQNNGV. The trim removed 5 bases at V and 5 bases at J, leaving 2 bases unmatched. The CDR3 covers 13 residues. The CDR3 DNA reads TGTGCCAGCAGCCCGGGACAGGGGTATGGCTACACCTTC. This codes for CASSPGQGYGYTF. Full variable domain (missing parts from reference TRBV11-2 and TRBJ1-2): EAGVAQSPRYKIIEKRQSVAFWCNPISGHATLYWYQQILGQGPKLLIQFQNNGVVDDSQLPKDRFSAERLKGVDSTLKIQPAKLEDSAVYLCASSPGQGYGYTFGSGTRLTVV.

This clone is medium-sized by share. This chain connects TRBV4-2 to TRBJ1-2; D unclear. The CDR3 is 12 residues long. Per the germline V gene, CDR1 is LGHNA and CDR2 is YNFKEQ. With 1 base removed from V and 4 bases from J, the gap between germline ends came to 4 bases. The CDR3 DNA reads TGTGCCAGCAGCCAAGCGACCTATGGCTACACCTTC. This gives the protein CASSQATYGYTF.

This clone was detected a few times. The V gene is TRBV7-8, the J gene TRBJ1-5; D may be TRBD1 (5 bases). V lost 0 bases and J lost 6, with 18 bases in between. This CDR3 comprises 17 residues. The germline V gene has CDR1 SGHVS and CDR2 FQNEAQ. The CDR3 coding sequence is TGTGCCAGCAGCTTAGCGAATTTGGTGGGGACCTCTCAGCCCCAGCATTTT. Its translation: CASSLANLVGTSQPQHF.

The gene calls are TRBV18 and TRBJ1-1; no definite D call. There are 16 residues in the CDR3. The V end was cut by 0 bases, the J end by 1 base, with 12 bases between. Germline lookup yields CDR1 KGHSH and CDR2 LQKENI. The CDR3 sequence is CASSPPGVWKNTEAFF. As DNA, the CDR3 is TGTGCCAGCTCACCACCCGGAGTTTGGAAGAACACTGAAGCTTTCTTT.

The CDR3 here is CASSLLTYGELFF. CDR3 in DNA: TGTGCCAGCAGCTTACTTACTTACGGGGAGCTGTTTTTT. The chain uses TRBV5-6 and TRBJ2-2, with D uncertain. The V end lost 2 bases, the J end lost 7 bases, and 9 bases lay between the germline ends. The CDR3 length is 13 residues. Germline V gives CDR1 SGHDT, CDR2 YYEEEE. Together with reference TRBV5-6 and TRBJ2-2, the CDR3 gives the full variable domain: DAGVTQSPTHLIKTRGQQVTLRCSPKSGHDTVSWYQQALGQGPQFIFQYYEEEERQRGNFPDRFSGHQFPNYSSELNVNALLLGDSALYLCASSLLTYGELFFGEGSRLTVL.

This chain connects TRBV6-5 to TRBJ1-4; 7 bases match TRBD1. Germline lookup yields CDR1 MNHEY and CDR2 SVGAGI. After removal of 10 bases from V and 7 bases from J, the junction contained 3 bases not matched to a gene. This CDR3 region has 11 residues. CDR3 nucleotide sequence: TGTGCCACGCGGACAGGTGAAAAACTGTTTTTT. Amino acid sequence: CATRTGEKLFF.

The V gene is TRBV11-2, the J gene TRBJ2-7; TRBD2 agrees at 11 bases. CDR1 and CDR2 from the germline V gene are SGHAT and FQNNGV. J gave up 4 bases and V 5 bases, and 19 bases lay outside the gene matches. The CDR3 is made up of 19 amino acids. The CDR3, as DNA: TGTGCCAGCAGCCCGACCGCAGAAATACTAGCGGGAGTTAATTACGAGCAGTACTTC. This codes for CASSPTAEILAGVNYEQYF.

The chain is built from TRBV5-4 and TRBJ2-4; D remains ambiguous. Per germline, CDR1 SGHNT and CDR2 YYREEE (reference sequence). V lost 4 bases, J lost 0 bases, and 11 bases lay in between. The CDR3 extends over 15 amino acids. In DNA, the CDR3 is TGTGCCAGCAGCCCAAACAGCATAGCCAAAAACATTCAGTACTTC. Translation: CASSPNSIAKNIQYF. Based on the CDR3 plus reference TRBV5-4 and TRBJ2-4, the full variable domain is ETGVTQSPTHLIKTRGQQVTLRCSSQSGHNTVSWYQQALGQGPQFIFQYYREEENGRGNFPPRFSGLQFPNYSSELNVNALELDDSALYLCASSPNSIAKNIQYFGAGTRLSVL.

This clone occurred a few times. The chain combines TRBV7-2 with TRBJ1-6, with D possibly TRBD1 on 5 matching bases. V was pared by 3 bases and J by 10 bases, with 16 bases between. This CDR3 is built from 15 residues. The germline gives CDR1 SGHTA, CDR2 FQGNSA. CDR3 sequence (DNA): TGTGCCAGCAGCTTTACCGGGACCGTGCGGTCACCCCTCCACTTT. It specifies CASSFTGTVRSPLHF.

The CDR3 is CASSWTDTQYF. As DNA, the CDR3 is TGTGCCAGCAGCTGGACAGATACGCAGTATTTT. The J gene is TRBJ2-3, the V gene TRBV12-3 or TRBV12-4; D unresolved. CDR3 length equals 11 residues. Trimming shortened V by 6 bases and J by 3 bases, and 4 bases separated the two germline ends.

The chain employs TRBV12-1 and TRBJ1-2; the D call TRBD1 from the table was never checked on the DNA. TRBV12-1 is classified as a pseudogene. The CDR3 length is 18 residues. The CDR3: CASSEKDRGPFPRYGYTF. Written as DNA, the CDR3 is TGTGCCAGCAGCGAGAAGGACAGGGGCCCCTTCCCTAGATATGGCTACACCTTC.

V and J are TRBV19 and TRBJ2-5, with D tentatively TRBD2 (6 bases). The germline gives CDR1 LNHDA, CDR2 SQIVND (reference sequence). Trimming stripped 5 bases from V and 5 bases from J, with 15 bases between. The CDR3 is made up of 14 amino acids. In DNA, the CDR3 is TGTGCCAGTAGTGCCGTTGAGACTAGGGAGACCCAGTACTTC. Amino acids: CASSAVETRETQYF.

DNA for the CDR3: TGTGCCAGCAGTCGTCTCCCAGGGACCCAAGAGACCCAGTACTTC. The encoded protein is CASSRLPGTQETQYF. The V gene is TRBV6-5, the J gene TRBJ2-5; either TRBD1 or TRBD2 may supply D (5 bases each). V was pared by 5 bases and J by 1 base, with 14 bases between. This CDR3 has 15 amino acids. Germline lookup yields CDR1 MNHEY and CDR2 SVGAGI.

The chain links TRBV19 to TRBJ1-5, with D unclear. Trimming left V 7 bases short and J 3 bases short, with 19 bases between. The CDR3 totals 16 residues. Germline V gene sequence: CDR1 LNHDA, CDR2 SQIVND (reference sequence). CDR3 DNA sequence: TGTGCCAGTACCACCCTCCACCGGGTCCTCAATCAGCCCCAGCATTTT. It yields the protein CASTTLHRVLNQPQHF.

The chain joins TRBV12-3 or TRBV12-4 to TRBJ2-5; D remains unclear. This CDR3 has 12 residues. V was clipped by 3 bases and J by 5 bases, with 7 bases between them. Here the CDR3 reads CASSFVGETQYF. The CDR3 DNA is TGTGCCAGCAGTTTTGTCGGGGAGACCCAGTACTTC.

This clone appeared once. V gene TRBV5-6 combines with J gene TRBJ1-1, with D tentatively TRBD1 (5 bases). Between the trimmed V and J ends, which lost 3 bases and 7 bases, there was a span of 16 bases. The CDR3 loop spans 14 amino acids. Germline-derived CDR1 and CDR2 are SGHDT and YYEEEE. In DNA, the CDR3 is TGTGCCAGCAGCTCAGTGGGAGGGGAAGGTGAAGCTTTCTTT. This codes for CASSSVGGEGEAFF.

V usage is TRBV12-5 and J usage is TRBJ2-7; unclear D gene. The CDR3 has 17 amino acids. Per the germline V gene, CDR1 is LGHNT and CDR2 is FRNRAP. V lost 5 bases, J lost 5 bases, and 25 bases lay in between. This CDR3 is CASGPPARPGPPDEQYF. DNA of the CDR3: TGTGCTAGTGGTCCCCCCGCAAGACCGGGCCCCCCGGACGAGCAGTACTTC. Based on the CDR3 plus reference TRBV12-5 and TRBJ2-7, the full variable domain is DARVTQTPRHKVTEMGQEVTMRCQPILGHNTVFWYRQTMMQGLELLAYFRNRAPLDDSGMPKDRFSAEMPDATLATLKIQPSEPRDSAVYFCASGPPARPGPPDEQYFGPGTRLTVT.

The chain joins TRBV5-1 to TRBJ2-1; 9 bases are shared with TRBD1. This CDR3 is 15 amino acids long. V was pared by 2 bases and J by 3 bases, with 3 bases of the junction left unmatched. Germline CDR1 SGHRS, CDR2 YFSETQ. CDR3 nucleotide sequence: TGCGCCAGCAGCTTAGCGGGACAGGGCTACAATGAGCAGTTCTTC. Translated: CASSLAGQGYNEQFF.

V gene TRBV19 combines with J gene TRBJ2-2; D possibly corresponds to TRBD1 (6 bases). V lost 7 bases and J lost 4, with 16 bases in between. This CDR3 comprises 15 residues. CDR1 and CDR2 (germline): LNHDA, SQIVND (reference sequence). The CDR3, as DNA: TGTGCCAGTATCGCAACAGGGATGGGCACCGGGGAGCTGTTTTTT. As protein: CASIATGMGTGELFF.

This clone was observed a handful of times. The CDR3 region is CASSVGPGEGKPQHF. The CDR3, as DNA: TGTGCCAGCAGTGTGGGACCGGGAGAGGGAAAGCCCCAGCATTTT. J is TRBJ1-5 and V is TRBV28, with D perhaps matching TRBD1 (5 bases). V gave up 5 bases and J gave up 8 bases, with 19 bases separating them. Germline CDR1 MDHEN, CDR2 SYDVKM. CDR3 length: 15 amino acids.